This T cell receptor (beta chain) was documented in a study of cytomegalovirus exposure and HLA in healthy donors. General study points: TRBV6-2, TRBV6-3 and some other V segments were excluded as indistinguishable. The dataset shows that most TCR sequences were rare, while some public TCRs occurred in many donors. Available immune exposure information covered CMV serostatus only.

Trimming shortened V by 3 bases and J by 7 bases, and 17 bases separated the two germline ends. CDR3 size: 16 residues. Germline V CDR1 and CDR2: SGDLS, YYNGEE. This PCR relied on a set of 60 Vbeta primers and 13 Jbeta primers. The table came from immunoSEQ multiplex PCR; TCRdb's copy has only in-frame clones and leaves some out. The sample has 50,000 or so clones; 55% to 85% are singletons. Note on this clone: Its target is not known.

The sample consisted of PBMCs. The gene calls are TRBV9 and TRBJ1-6, with D perhaps matching TRBD1 (6 bases). The TCR sequence derives from a woman aged 45-60 years in good health and CMV-seronegative. The CDR3 nucleotides read TGTGCCAGCAGCGCCCGGGCGGACAGCCTAAATTCACCCCTCCACTTT. Protein product: CASSARADSLNSPLHF.